This T cell receptor (beta chain) was recorded in a study of shared clonotypes between healthy human individuals. On this clone: Its antigen is not identified.

Germline CDR1 and CDR2: MNHEY and SVGAGI. The CDR3 totals 13 residues. V dropped 3 bases and J dropped 5 bases, with 7 bases sitting between them. Points from the study as a whole: Represented genetic and exposure-history diversity was restricted by having few donors. The authors sampled blood alone, and tissue repertoires likely differ.

Produced via immunoSEQ multiplex PCR; TCRdb's table is partial and in-frame only. In the table there are 300,000 to 400,000 clones, about nine tenths of which are singletons. The sequenced sample consisted of memory CD8+ T cells sorted from blood. The subset: CD45RO+ cells pooled with CCR7-negative TemRA cells. The sequence was obtained from a man younger than 30 in good health. J is TRBJ2-2 and V is TRBV6-5; D possibly corresponds to TRBD2 (5 bases). Written as DNA, the CDR3 is TGTGCCAGCAGTTATGGACTTACCGGGGAGCTGTTTTTT. Protein: CASSYGLTGELFF.